This T cell receptor beta chain was captured in a study of vaccination and CD4 T cells after COVID-19. About the study: Participants, all vaccine recipients, received two doses of either BNT162b2 or mRNA-1273.

Stated treatment: roughly 10-day PBMC culture with coronavirus spike peptide pools or control peptides (ViraFEST assay). Around 2 million PBMCs per well were cultured with 7.5 to 10 IU/ml IL-2 and about 9.7 ug/ml peptide pools. With the Oncomine TCR Beta short-read assay, DNA from cultured CD4+ T cells was sequenced. Genomic DNA was taken out of cultured CD4+ T cells by extraction. One entry per CDR3 protein, called by TCRdb with MiXCR from the PCR reads. The sample contains about 15,000 distinct CDR3 sequences, about 41% of which appear only once. In the case of this clonotype: The antigen is undetermined.

The TCR was taken from a human donor who had recovered from COVID-19. Material for sequencing was CD4+ T cells from blood, cultured in vitro.

The CDR3 sequence: CASSIWTGSGANVLTF. In nucleotides, the CDR3 is TGCGCCAGCAGCATATGGACAGGATCTGGGGCCAACGTCCTGACTTTC. The chain couples TRBV5-1 to TRBJ2-6; 7 nucleotides match TRBD1. V shed 4 bases and J 1 base; nucleotides not matched to a gene: 5. Germline lookup yields CDR1 SGHRS and CDR2 YFSETQ. The CDR3 is 16 amino acids.